This entry concerns a single T cell receptor (beta chain). It lacks a known antigen. The input lacks base qualities; no much larger clone sits a single base away. The CDR3 measures 15 amino acids from cysteine to phenylalanine. CDR3 DNA is the only sequence kept; it has 45 bases, read in frame from the first base. Via the germline V gene (reference sequence), CDR1 is DFQATT and CDR2 SNEGSKA. Compared with germline, V lacks 6 bases and J lacks 1 base; bases without a gene match: 7. Patients chosen for sequencing had shown expansion of CD8+CD57+ cells by flow cytometry. Severe acquired aplastic anemia was diagnosed in all patients according to International Study of Aplastic Anemia and Agranulocytosis and Camitta criteria. No therapy had been received by the patients at the time of blood sampling. The study deep-sequenced TCR repertoires of sorted CD4+ and CD8+ blood T cells from severe aplastic anemia patients and healthy subjects. In the USA, patient enrollment took place under clinicaltrials.gov protocols 00001620, 01623167, 00001397, 00071045, 00081523 and 00961064. Ficoll-Paque density gradient centrifugation was used to isolate peripheral blood mononuclear cells. Before DNA extraction, CD4+ and CD8+ T cells were sorted by FACS or by magnetic beads.

TCR beta VDJ combination and CDR3 sequence profiling used genomic DNA as the template. TCR repertoire sequencing was run on an Illumina HiSeq 2000. In the original analysis: TRBV/TRBJ rearrangement plots, CDR3 size and DJ length profiles, and Simpson's diversity index were used to assess repertoires. The most abundant DNA sequence in the deep sequencing data was taken as the immunodominant clone. CDR3 amino acid sequences were screened for sharing across subjects and were compared with published repertoires and the VDJdb database. TCRdb itself trimmed the public reads at Q25 with fastp, ran MiXCR and retained productive beta chains. For every CDR3 protein sequence, its rows merge into one entry that carries the most common genes and DNA. TCRdb, not the authors, supplied the V and J calls. Within this sample are around 200,000 distinct CDR3 sequences, with nearly 50% of them counted one time only. Of the sample, approximately 13% falls within the top ten clones.

The sample belongs to a study of CD8+CD57+ T cells in acquired aplastic anemia (dated by TCRdb to 2017 to 2018). Turning to the overall study: A mean of roughly 3.2 ug of DNA, ranging from roughly 0.19 to 30 ug, was extracted from sorted CD4+ and CD8+ cells. CD8+CD57+ expansion was defined as a frequency above the mean frequency observed in healthy subjects. Here is what the overall study found, with its caveats: No significant difference in CD8+ Simpson's diversity was found between patients and healthy controls (P=0.060). Roughly 30 CD8+ CDR3 sequences were found to be shared between patients and controls, but these sequences appeared to be highly expressed in patients and within the immunodominant clones of the patients.

Sequences were obtained from sorted CD4+, CD8+, or CD8+CD57+ T cells (not recorded which) from PBMCs. The clonotype originates from a human donor with aplastic anemia. The chain links TRBV20-1 with TRBJ1-1, and TRBD1 aligns with 11 junction nucleotides. Read as DNA, the sequence is TGCAGTGCCGAGACCGGGACAGGGGGGAACACTGAAGCTTTCTTT. Its product reads: CSAETGTGGNTEAFF.